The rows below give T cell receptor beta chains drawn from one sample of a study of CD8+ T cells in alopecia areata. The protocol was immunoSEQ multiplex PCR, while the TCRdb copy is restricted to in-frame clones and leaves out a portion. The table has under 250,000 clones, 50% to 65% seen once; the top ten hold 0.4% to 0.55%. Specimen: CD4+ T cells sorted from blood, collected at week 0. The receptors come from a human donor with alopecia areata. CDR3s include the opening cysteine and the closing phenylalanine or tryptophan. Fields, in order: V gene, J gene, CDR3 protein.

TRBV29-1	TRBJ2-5	CSVEVQRGTQETQYF
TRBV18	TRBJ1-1	CASSTYGPDTEAFF
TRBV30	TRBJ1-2	CAWSDRWPKMGRGYGYTF
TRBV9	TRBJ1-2	CASSVLARPRRNGYTF
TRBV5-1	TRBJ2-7	CASRNYYEQYF
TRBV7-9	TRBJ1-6	CASSRTGGNSPLHF
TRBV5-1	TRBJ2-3	CASSLATSGGKLPARDTQYF
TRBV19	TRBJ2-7	CASRQGYEQYF
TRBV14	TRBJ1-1	CASSQGGGAFF
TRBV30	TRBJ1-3	CAWSAGGPRLSGNTIYF
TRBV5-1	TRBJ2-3	CASSLLGPGDTQYF
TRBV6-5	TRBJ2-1	CASTPVRYGEQFF
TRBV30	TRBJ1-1	CAWGPWNTEAFF
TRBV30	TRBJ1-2	CAWSVLLSGYGYTF
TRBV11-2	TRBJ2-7	CASSPSVSGAGEQYF
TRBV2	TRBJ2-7	CASSAGQGSHEQYF
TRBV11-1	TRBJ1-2	CASSLDRDGYTF
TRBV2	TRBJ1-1	CASRADSPNTEAFF
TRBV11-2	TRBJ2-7	CASSLPAGFPPGEQYF
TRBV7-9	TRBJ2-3	CASSIGHTADTQYF
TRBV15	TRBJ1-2	CATSRDGTGDGGYTF
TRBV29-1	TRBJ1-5	CSVKGEGQPQHF
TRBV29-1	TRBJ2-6	CSVDLAGANVLTF